This TCR beta chain was captured in a study of T-cell memory formation after mild COVID-19. Study information: Clusters were largely donor specific.

TCRdb re-analysed the 5' RACE reads in MiXCR, keeping a single row per CDR3 protein. The sample holds almost 250,000 distinct CDR3 sequences, 15% to 17% seen once. With respect to this clonotype: Its target is not known.

The V gene's germline CDR1 is MNHEY and CDR2 SMNVEV (reference sequence). The CDR3 loop spans 14 amino acids. The germline V and J ends were trimmed by 5 bases and 4 bases, with 15 bases remaining between them. General study findings and limits: Memory cells collected pre-infection included some clones that later responded, suggesting cross-reactive memory joined. Mainly CM and EM harbored the contracting CD4+ clones; mainly EMRA harbored the CD8+ ones.

Specimen: PBMCs or a T cell subset sorted from them (not recorded which). This clonotype was sampled from an adult woman who had mild COVID-19 (a few samples of this study predate the infection). Cell type and time point are not known. The rearrangement joins TRBV27 to TRBJ2-7; tentatively, D is TRBD1 (6 bases). The CDR3 sequence: CASSLQGSRYEQYF. CDR3 nucleotide sequence: TGTGCCAGCAGTCTACAGGGTTCGAGGTACGAGCAGTACTTC.